This TCR beta chain was sequenced for a study of T cell changes during pregnancy in multiple sclerosis. With 2 bases removed from V and 1 base from J, the gap between germline ends came to 9 bases. The CDR3 runs 14 residues. The V gene's germline CDR1 is SGHNT and CDR2 YYREEE (reference sequence). Repertoires were generated with immunoSEQ multiplex PCR, while TCRdb's copy carries only in-frame clones and drops some. Of some 33,000 clones detected, 80% to 90% appear once; the ten largest clones hold 11%. In its sample, this clone was seen once. The clonotype comes from a female donor with multiple sclerosis, enrolled in a pregnancy study. The sample was CD8+ T cells from peripheral blood mononuclear cells, taken in the third trimester of pregnancy. The chain combines TRBV5-4 with TRBJ1-1; D not certain. DNA for the CDR3: TGTGCCAGCAGCTTTACGTCAGGGAACACTGAAGCTTTCTTT. Amino acid sequence: CASSFTSGNTEAFF.